This T cell receptor (beta chain) was sequenced in a study of CD8 T cells in ankylosing spondylitis. Findings of the study overall: Some motif variants were previously reported in reactive arthritis synovial fluid and blood. Reportedly, disease-linked clones are significantly enriched in ankylosing spondylitis patients' matched synovial fluid. Made up of fewer than 10 highly homologous variants, a TCR beta motif appeared characteristic of ankylosing spondylitis blood.

Molecular-barcoded quantitative 5'-RACE produced these TCR beta libraries. TCRdb re-derived calls from the 5' RACE reads in MiXCR, one entry per CDR3 protein. The sample holds roughly 150,000 distinct CDR3 sequences, under 35% seen once. The J segment lost 4 bases and the V segment lost 4 bases, leaving 7 bases of the junction unmatched. Germline values: CDR1 SGHRS, CDR2 YFSETQ. This CDR3 has 15 residues. A word on this clonotype: No antigen is known for it.

Sequenced sample: synovial fluid, either unsorted or a sorted T cell fraction (not recorded which). The TCR comes from a male donor with ankylosing spondylitis. The chain is built from TRBV5-1 and TRBJ1-4; 7 bases map to TRBD1. The CDR3: CASSGGQANNEKLFF. Here the CDR3 DNA reads TGCGCCAGCAGCGGAGGACAGGCCAATAATGAAAAACTGTTTTTT.